Ten or more counts support the clone carrying this T cell receptor beta chain. This record belongs to a study of neurological immune-mediated disorders. 5'RACE with 10-nucleotide random UMIs generated the cDNA. TCRdb independently ran MiXCR on the 5' RACE reads; one entry per CDR3 protein. The repertoire holds around 56,000 distinct CDR3 sequences, about 25% seen once, with about 4.5% in the top ten. The V gene's germline CDR1 is SNHLY and CDR2 FYNNEI. V was clipped by 4 bases and J by 10 bases, with 10 bases between them. The CDR3 spans 11 residues. Time point noted: technical triplicate 2. Unsorted libraries came from 2 million PBMCs stored at -80 °C.

Sequencing input: PBMCs. The TCR originated in a man aged 55-75 years with HTLV-1-associated myelopathy (HAM/TSP). The chain uses TRBV2 and TRBJ2-5, with D tentatively TRBD1 (6 bases). CDR3 nucleotides: TGTGCCAGCAGTGGGGGGCAGGACCAGTACTTC. Encoded protein: CASSGGQDQYF.